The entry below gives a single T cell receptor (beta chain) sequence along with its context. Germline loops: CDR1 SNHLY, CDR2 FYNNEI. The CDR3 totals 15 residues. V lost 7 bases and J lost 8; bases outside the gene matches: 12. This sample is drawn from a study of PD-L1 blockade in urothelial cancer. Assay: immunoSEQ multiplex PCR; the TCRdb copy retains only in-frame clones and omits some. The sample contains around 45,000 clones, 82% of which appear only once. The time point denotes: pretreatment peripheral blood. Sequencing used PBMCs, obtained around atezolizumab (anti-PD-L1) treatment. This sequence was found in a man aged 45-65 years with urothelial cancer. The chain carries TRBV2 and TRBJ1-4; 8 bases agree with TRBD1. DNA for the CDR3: TGTGCCAGCAATAGAATTGACAGGGGTCAGGAAAAACTGTTTTTT. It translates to CASNRIDRGQEKLFF.